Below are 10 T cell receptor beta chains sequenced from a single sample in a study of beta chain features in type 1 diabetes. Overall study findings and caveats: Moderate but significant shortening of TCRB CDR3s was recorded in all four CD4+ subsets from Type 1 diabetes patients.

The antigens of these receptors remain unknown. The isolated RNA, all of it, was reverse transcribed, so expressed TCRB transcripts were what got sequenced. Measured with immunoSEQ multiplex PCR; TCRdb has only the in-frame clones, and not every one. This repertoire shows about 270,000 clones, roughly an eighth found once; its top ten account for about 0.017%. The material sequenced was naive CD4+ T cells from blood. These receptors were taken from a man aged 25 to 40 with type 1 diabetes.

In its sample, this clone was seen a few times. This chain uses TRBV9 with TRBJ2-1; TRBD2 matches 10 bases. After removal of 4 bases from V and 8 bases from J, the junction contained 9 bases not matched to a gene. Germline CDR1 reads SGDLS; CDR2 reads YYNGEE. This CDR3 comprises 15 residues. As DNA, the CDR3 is TGTGCCAGCAGCATCGGGACTAGCGAAATCGATGAGCAGTTCTTC. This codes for CASSIGTSEIDEQFF.

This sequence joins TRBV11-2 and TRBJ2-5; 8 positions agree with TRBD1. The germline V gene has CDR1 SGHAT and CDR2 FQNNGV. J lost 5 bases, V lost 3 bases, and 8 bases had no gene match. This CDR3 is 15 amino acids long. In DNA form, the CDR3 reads TGTGCCAGCAGCTTCCAGGGGGCCGTTTCCGAGACCCAGTACTTC. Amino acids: CASSFQGAVSETQYF.

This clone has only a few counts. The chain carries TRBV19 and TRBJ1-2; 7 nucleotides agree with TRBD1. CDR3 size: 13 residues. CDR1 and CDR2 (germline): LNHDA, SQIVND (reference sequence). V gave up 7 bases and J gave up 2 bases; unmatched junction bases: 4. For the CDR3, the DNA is TGTGCCAGTATTGACAGGGTGAACTATGGCTACACCTTC. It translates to CASIDRVNYGYTF.

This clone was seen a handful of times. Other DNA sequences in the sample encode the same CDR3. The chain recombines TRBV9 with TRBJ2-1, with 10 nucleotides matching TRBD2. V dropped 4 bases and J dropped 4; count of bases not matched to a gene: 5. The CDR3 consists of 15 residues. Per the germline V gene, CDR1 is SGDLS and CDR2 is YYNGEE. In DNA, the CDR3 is TGTGCCAGCAGCCCAGGACTAGCGGTATACAATGAGCAGTTCTTC. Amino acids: CASSPGLAVYNEQFF. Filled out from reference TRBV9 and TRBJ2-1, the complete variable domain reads DSGVTQTPKHLITATGQRVTLRCSPRSGDLSVYWYQQSLDQGLQFLIQYYNGEERAKGNILERFSAQQFPDLHSELNLSSLELGDSALYFCASSPGLAVYNEQFFGPGTRLTVL.

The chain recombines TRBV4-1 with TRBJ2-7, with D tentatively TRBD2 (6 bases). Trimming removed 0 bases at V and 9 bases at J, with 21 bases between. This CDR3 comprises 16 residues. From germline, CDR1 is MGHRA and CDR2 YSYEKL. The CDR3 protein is CASSQDRGTEVLGQYF. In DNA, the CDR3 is TGCGCCAGCAGCCAAGATCGGGGGACCGAGGTGCTTGGGCAGTACTTC.

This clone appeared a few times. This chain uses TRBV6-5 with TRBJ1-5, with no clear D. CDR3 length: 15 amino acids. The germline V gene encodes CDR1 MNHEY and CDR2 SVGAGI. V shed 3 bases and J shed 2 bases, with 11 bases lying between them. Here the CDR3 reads CASSYGAAGNQPQHF. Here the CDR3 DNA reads TGTGCCAGCAGTTATGGAGCGGCAGGCAATCAGCCCCAGCATTTT.

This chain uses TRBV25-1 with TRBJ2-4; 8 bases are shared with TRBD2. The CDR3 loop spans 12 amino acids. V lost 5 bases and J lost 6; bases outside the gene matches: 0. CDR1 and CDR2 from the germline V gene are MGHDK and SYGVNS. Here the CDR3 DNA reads TGTGCCAGCAGTACTAGCGGAAACATTCAGTACTTC. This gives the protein CASSTSGNIQYF.

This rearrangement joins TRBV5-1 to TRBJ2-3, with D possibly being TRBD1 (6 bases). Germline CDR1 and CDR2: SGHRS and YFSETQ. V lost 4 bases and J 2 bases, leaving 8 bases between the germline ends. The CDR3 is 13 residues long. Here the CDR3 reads CASSTGSTDTQYF. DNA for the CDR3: TGCGCCAGCAGCACAGGGTCCACAGATACGCAGTATTTT.

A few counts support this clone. The DNA of the CDR3 is TGTGCCAGCAGTGATGGAGAAGGTTTTGAGCAGTTCTTC. Translating gives CASSDGEGFEQFF. V is TRBV2 and J is TRBJ2-1; no clear D. The CDR3 spans 13 residues. CDR1 is SNHLY and CDR2 is FYNNEI in the germline V gene. Trimming left V 3 bases short and J 9 bases short, with 12 bases between.

The CDR3 DNA sequence: TGTGCCAGCAGCTTTGGCTTACGCTCCTACAATGAGCAGTTCTTC. This encodes CASSFGLRSYNEQFF. The gene calls are TRBV27 and TRBJ2-1, with D unresolved. Trimming took off 6 bases at V and 0 bases at J, with 12 bases between the two ends. The germline V gene has CDR1 MNHEY and CDR2 SMNVEV (reference sequence). The CDR3 consists of 15 residues.